The rows below give T cell receptor beta chains drawn from one sample of a study of cytomegalovirus exposure and HLA in healthy donors. The method was immunoSEQ multiplex PCR; TCRdb's version includes in-frame clones alone and lacks a portion of them. The table records around 210,000 clones, roughly 77% of them present only once. Specimen: PBMCs. These receptors all stem from a male donor in good health and CMV-seropositive. Both conserved end residues are part of each CDR3. D genes are given only for firm matches. Some rows have no size entry. The others give once, few or many, or a class for an expanded clone.

v_call,j_call,clone_size,d_call,cdr3_aa,cdr3_nt
TRBV6-1,TRBJ2-7,-,TRBD1,CASTVGQGVYEQYF,TGTGCCAGCACGGTAGGGCAGGGGGTATACGAGCAGTACTTC
TRBV9,TRBJ1-2,few,-,CASSVASVSNYGYTF,TGTGCCAGCAGCGTAGCGTCAGTCTCTAACTATGGCTACACCTTC
TRBV2,TRBJ2-3,-,TRBD2,CASSLAGAPSDTQYF,TGTGCCAGCAGTCTAGCGGGGGCGCCTTCGGATACGCAGTATTTT
TRBV29-1,TRBJ2-7,-,-,CSVSGQYVPEQYF,TGCAGCGTAAGTGGGCAATATGTTCCCGAGCAGTACTTC
TRBV9,TRBJ2-1,-,TRBD2,CASSVDGGVYNEQFF,TGTGCCAGCAGCGTAGACGGGGGGGTCTACAATGAGCAGTTCTTC
TRBV6-5,TRBJ1-1,-,TRBD1,CASSYGGTGATEAFF,TGTGCCAGCAGTTACGGAGGGACAGGAGCCACTGAAGCTTTCTTT
TRBV10-3,TRBJ1-2,once,-,CAISEPVRQRAGYTF,TGTGCCATCAGTGAACCGGTTAGGCAGCGAGCGGGCTACACCTTC
TRBV28,TRBJ2-7,-,-,CASSLGTPYEQYF,TGTGCCAGCAGCCTCGGGACTCCCTACGAGCAGTACTTC
TRBV20-1,TRBJ1-2,once,-,CSAQNYGYTF,TGCAGTGCCCAAAACTATGGCTACACCTTC
TRBV7-2,TRBJ2-5,-,TRBD1,CASSLGDRDQETQYF,TGTGCCAGCAGCTTAGGGGACAGGGACCAAGAGACCCAGTACTTC
TRBV7-8,TRBJ1-5,-,TRBD1,CASSLDRLHRPQHF,TGTGCCAGCAGCTTGGACAGGCTCCACCGGCCCCAGCATTTT
TRBV28,TRBJ2-3,-,-,CASSLTSSQDTQYF,TGTGCCAGCAGTTTAACCAGTTCCCAAGATACGCAGTATTTT
TRBV21-1,TRBJ2-1,-,-,CASRGRTPAYNEQFF,TGTGCCAGCAGGGGCCGGACACCGGCCTACAATGAGCAGTTCTTC
TRBV15,TRBJ2-7,-,-,CATSRDQHYEQYF,TGTGCCACCAGCAGAGATCAACACTACGAGCAGTACTTC
TRBV25-1,TRBJ1-6,-,-,CASSTTGSPLHF,TGTGCCAGCAGTACCACCGGGTCCCCCCTCCACTTT
TRBV5-1,TRBJ2-3,-,TRBD2,CASSPAGAGVTTSTDTQYF,TGCGCCAGCAGCCCGGCCGGGGCGGGGGTGACTACTAGCACAGATACGCAGTATTTT
TRBV5-1,TRBJ2-1,-,-,CASLLGAGYNEQFF,TGCGCCAGCCTGCTAGGGGCCGGTTACAATGAGCAGTTCTTC
TRBV6-5,TRBJ1-2,-,TRBD1,CASRRGQGIYGYTF,TGTGCCAGCAGAAGGGGACAGGGCATCTATGGCTACACCTTC
TRBV10-3,TRBJ2-7,-,TRBD2,CAIRGGEQTSYEQYF,TGTGCCATCAGGGGGGGGGAACAAACCTCCTACGAGCAGTACTTC
TRBV5-1,TRBJ2-1,-,TRBD2,CASSQRAGSNNEQFF,TGCGCCAGCAGCCAGAGAGCGGGGAGTAACAATGAGCAGTTCTTC
TRBV5-1,TRBJ2-7,-,TRBD1,CASSLRRQGIYEQYF,TGCGCCAGCAGCTTGCGGAGACAGGGGATCTACGAGCAGTACTTC
TRBV2,TRBJ1-1,-,-,CASSETRALRAFF,TGTGCCAGCAGTGAAACCAGGGCCCTTCGAGCTTTCTTT
TRBV28,TRBJ2-7,-,TRBD2,CASSPISGRSYEQYF,TGTGCCAGCAGTCCCATTAGCGGGAGGTCCTACGAGCAGTACTTC
TRBV10-2,TRBJ1-1,few,TRBD1,CASSKDRGTTEAFF,TGCGCCAGCAGTAAGGACAGGGGAACCACTGAAGCTTTCTTT
TRBV7-2,TRBJ1-6,-,-,CASSPRVRWNSPLHF,TGTGCCAGCAGCCCCAGGGTCCGGTGGAATTCACCCCTCCACTTT
TRBV11-2,TRBJ2-3,-,-,CASSPTGPNTQYF,TGTGCCAGCAGCCCGACAGGCCCTAATACGCAGTATTTT
TRBV10-3,TRBJ2-2,-,TRBD2,CAISDLGGKGRANTGELFF,TGTGCCATCAGTGACCTTGGGGGGAAGGGGAGGGCGAACACCGGGGAGCTGTTTTTT
TRBV29-1,TRBJ2-1,once,-,CSVEGPNEQFF,TGCAGCGTTGAGGGGCCTAATGAGCAGTTCTTC
TRBV21-1,TRBJ2-7,-,-,CASSTPSGPGWIEQYF,TGTGCCAGCAGCACCCCGAGCGGCCCCGGGTGGATCGAGCAGTACTTC
TRBV18,TRBJ2-5,few,TRBD2,CASSFRLAGGEETQYF,TGTGCCAGCTCATTTCGACTAGCGGGAGGGGAAGAGACCCAGTACTTC
TRBV30,TRBJ2-7,-,TRBD2,CAWSRGLAGGEQYF,TGTGCCTGGAGTCGGGGTCTAGCGGGAGGCGAGCAGTACTTC
TRBV4-1,TRBJ1-5,-,TRBD1,CASSQGRGNQPQHF,TGCGCCAGCAGCCAGGGCAGGGGGAATCAGCCCCAGCATTTT
TRBV5-8,TRBJ1-6,-,-,CASRLGEIYNSPLHF,TGTGCCAGTCGACTAGGGGAAATCTATAATTCACCCCTCCACTTT